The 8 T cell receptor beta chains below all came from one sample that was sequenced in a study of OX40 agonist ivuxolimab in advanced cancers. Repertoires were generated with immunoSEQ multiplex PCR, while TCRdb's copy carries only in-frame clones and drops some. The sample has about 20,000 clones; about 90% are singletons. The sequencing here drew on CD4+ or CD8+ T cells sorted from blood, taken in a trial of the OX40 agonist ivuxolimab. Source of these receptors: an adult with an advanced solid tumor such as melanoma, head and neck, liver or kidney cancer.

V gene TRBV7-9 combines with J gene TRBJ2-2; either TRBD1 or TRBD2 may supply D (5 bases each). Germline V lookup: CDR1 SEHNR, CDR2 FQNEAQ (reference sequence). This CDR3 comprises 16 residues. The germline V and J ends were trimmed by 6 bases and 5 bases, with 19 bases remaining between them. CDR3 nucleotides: TGTGCCAGCAGTCCCCTCGGTGCAGAGGGGACCGGGGAGCTGTTTTTT. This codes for CASSPLGAEGTGELFF. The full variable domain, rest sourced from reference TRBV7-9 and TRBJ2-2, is DTGVSQNPRHKITKRGQNVTFRCDPISEHNRLYWYRQTLGQGPEFLTYFQNEAQLEKSRLLSDRFSAERPKGSFSTLEIQRTEQGDSAMYLCASSPLGAEGTGELFFGEGSRLTVL.

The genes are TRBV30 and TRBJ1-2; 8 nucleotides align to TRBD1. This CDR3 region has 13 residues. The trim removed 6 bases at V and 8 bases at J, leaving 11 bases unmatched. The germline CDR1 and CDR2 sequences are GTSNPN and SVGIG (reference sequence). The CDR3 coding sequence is TGTGCCTGCCTCGACGACAGGGGTCGGGGCTACACCTTC. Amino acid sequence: CACLDDRGRGYTF.

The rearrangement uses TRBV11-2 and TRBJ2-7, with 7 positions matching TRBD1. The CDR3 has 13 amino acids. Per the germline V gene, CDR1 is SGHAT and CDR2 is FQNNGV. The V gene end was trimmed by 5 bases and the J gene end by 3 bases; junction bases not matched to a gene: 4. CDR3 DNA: TGTGCCAGCAGCCAGGGACAGATCTACGAGCAGTACTTC. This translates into CASSQGQIYEQYF.

The chain's CDR3 is CASNLKPGQKNTEAFF. The CDR3 nucleotides read TGCGCCAGCAACCTCAAGCCAGGGCAGAAGAACACTGAAGCTTTCTTT. V usage is TRBV4-1 and J usage is TRBJ1-1; possible D gene TRBD1, 5 bases. The V gene lost 7 bases and the J gene lost 1 base, with 19 bases spanning the gap. The germline CDR1 and CDR2 sequences are MGHRA and YSYEKL. The CDR3 consists of 16 residues.

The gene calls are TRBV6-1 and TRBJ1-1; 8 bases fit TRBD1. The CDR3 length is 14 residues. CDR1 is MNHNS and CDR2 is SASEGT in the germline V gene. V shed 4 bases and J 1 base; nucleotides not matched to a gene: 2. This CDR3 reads CASSVTGENTEAFF. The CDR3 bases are TGTGCCAGCAGTGTGACAGGGGAGAACACTGAAGCTTTCTTT.

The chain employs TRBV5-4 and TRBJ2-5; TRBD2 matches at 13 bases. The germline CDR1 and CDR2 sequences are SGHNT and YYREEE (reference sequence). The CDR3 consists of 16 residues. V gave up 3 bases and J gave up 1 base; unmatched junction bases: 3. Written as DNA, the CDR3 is TGTGCCAGCAGCTCCGGACTAGCGGGGGCCCAAGAGACCCAGTACTTC. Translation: CASSSGLAGAQETQYF.

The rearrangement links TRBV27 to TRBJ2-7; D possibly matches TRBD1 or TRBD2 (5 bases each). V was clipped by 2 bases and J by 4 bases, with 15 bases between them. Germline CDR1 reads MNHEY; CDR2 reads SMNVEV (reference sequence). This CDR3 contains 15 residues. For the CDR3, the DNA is TGTGCCAGCAGTTTAAGGCTAGTGGGGGTATACGAGCAGTACTTC. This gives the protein CASSLRLVGVYEQYF.

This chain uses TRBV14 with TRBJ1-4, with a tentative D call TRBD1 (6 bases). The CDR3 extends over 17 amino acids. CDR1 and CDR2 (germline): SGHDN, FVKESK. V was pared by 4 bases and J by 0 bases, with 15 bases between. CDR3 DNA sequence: TGTGCCAGCAGCCCCCGTCGGGACATCGCAACTAATGAAAAACTGTTTTTT. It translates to CASSPRRDIATNEKLFF. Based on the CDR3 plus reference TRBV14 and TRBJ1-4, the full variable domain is EAGVTQFPSHSVIEKGQTVTLRCDPISGHDNLYWYRRVMGKEIKFLLHFVKESKQDESGMPNNRFLAERTGGTYSTLKVQPAELEDSGVYFCASSPRRDIATNEKLFFGSGTQLSVL.